This TCR beta chain was sequenced in a study of shared clonotypes between healthy human individuals. Findings and caveats of the study: Generally, estimated richness proved larger in naive subsets than it did in memory subsets.

Remarks on this clone: Its antigen is not known.

The repertoire was sequenced with immunoSEQ multiplex PCR; TCRdb's copy has only in-frame clones and lacks some. Of about 380,000 clones in the sample, about 96% were seen once. Trimming took 4 bases from V and 5 from J; bases not matched to a gene: 14. The germline gives CDR1 SGDLS, CDR2 YYNGEE. The length of the CDR3 is 17 residues. The TCR sequence derives from a man aged 25-40 years in good health. Sequencing used memory CD8+ T cells sorted from blood. Subset meaning: CD45RO+ cells pooled with CCR7-negative TemRA cells. The chain links TRBV9 to TRBJ1-1, with 10 bases fitting TRBD1. The CDR3 reads CASSFLRDRGGITEAFF. Here the CDR3 DNA reads TGTGCCAGCAGCTTTCTCCGGGACAGGGGAGGGATAACTGAAGCTTTCTTT.